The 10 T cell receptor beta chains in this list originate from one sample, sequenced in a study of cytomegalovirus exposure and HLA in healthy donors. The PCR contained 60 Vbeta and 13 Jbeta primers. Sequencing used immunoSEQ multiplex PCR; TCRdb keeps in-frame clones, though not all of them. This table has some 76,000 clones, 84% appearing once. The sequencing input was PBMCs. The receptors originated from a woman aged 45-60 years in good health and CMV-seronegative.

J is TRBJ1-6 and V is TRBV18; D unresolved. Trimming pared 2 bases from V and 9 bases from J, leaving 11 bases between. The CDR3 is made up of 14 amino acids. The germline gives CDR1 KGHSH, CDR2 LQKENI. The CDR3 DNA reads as TGTGCCAGCTCACCAAGGCAGGAAGGTTCACCCCTCCACTTT. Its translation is CASSPRQEGSPLHF. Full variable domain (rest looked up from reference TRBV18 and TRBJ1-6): NAGVMQNPRHLVRRRGQEARLRCSPMKGHSHVYWYRQLPEEGLKFMVYLQKENIIDESGMPKERFSAEFPKEGPSILRIQQVVRGDSAAYFCASSPRQEGSPLHFGNGTRLTVT.

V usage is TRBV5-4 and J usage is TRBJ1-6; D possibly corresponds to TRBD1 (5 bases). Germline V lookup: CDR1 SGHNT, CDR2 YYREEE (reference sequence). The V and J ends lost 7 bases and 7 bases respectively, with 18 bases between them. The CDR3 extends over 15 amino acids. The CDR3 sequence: CASSPGGNKNSPLHF. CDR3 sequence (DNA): TGTGCCAGCTCTCCTGGGGGGAACAAGAATTCACCCCTCCACTTT.

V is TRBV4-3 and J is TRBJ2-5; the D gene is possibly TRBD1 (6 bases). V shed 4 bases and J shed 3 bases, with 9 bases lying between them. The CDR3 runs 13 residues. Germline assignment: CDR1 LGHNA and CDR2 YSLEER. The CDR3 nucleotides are TGCGCCAGCAGCCTCGGACAGAAAGAGACCCAGTACTTC. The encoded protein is CASSLGQKETQYF.

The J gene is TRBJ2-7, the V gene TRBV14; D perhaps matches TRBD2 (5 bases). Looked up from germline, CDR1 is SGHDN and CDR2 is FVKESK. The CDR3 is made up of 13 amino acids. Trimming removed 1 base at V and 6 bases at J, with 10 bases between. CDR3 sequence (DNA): TGTGCCAGCAGCCAAGCGCGGGCTAGCGAGCAGTACTTC. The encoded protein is CASSQARASEQYF.

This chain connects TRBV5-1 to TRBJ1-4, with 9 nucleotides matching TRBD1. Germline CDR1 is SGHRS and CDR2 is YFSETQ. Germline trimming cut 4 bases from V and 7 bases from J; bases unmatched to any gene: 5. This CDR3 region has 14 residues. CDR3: CASSLGQGGEKLFF. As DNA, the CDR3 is TGCGCCAGCAGCCTGGGACAGGGAGGTGAAAAACTGTTTTTT.

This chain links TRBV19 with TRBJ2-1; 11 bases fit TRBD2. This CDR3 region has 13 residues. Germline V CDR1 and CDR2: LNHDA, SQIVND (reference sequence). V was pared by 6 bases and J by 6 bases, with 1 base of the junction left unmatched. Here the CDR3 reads CASRLAGVNEQFF. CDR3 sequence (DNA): TGTGCCAGTAGACTAGCGGGAGTCAATGAGCAGTTCTTC.

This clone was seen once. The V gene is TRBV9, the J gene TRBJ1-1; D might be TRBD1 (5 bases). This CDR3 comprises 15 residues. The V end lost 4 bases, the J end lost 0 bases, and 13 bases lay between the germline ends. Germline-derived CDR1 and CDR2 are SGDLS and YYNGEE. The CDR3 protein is CASSPSRQLNTEAFF. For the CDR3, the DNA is TGTGCCAGCAGCCCCTCCAGACAGTTGAACACTGAAGCTTTCTTT.

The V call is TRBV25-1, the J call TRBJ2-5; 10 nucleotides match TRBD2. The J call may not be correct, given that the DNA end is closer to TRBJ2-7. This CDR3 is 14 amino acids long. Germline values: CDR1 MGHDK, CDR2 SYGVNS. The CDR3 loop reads CASRESGLAIEQYF. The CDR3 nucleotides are TGTGCCAGTAGAGAGTCGGGACTAGCGATCGAGCAGTACTTC.

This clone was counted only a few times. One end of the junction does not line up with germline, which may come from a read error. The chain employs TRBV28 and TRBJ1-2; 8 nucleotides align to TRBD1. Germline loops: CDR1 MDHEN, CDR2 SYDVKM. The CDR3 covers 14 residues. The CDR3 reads CASSPQGANYGYTF. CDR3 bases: TGTGCCAGCAGTCCGCAGGGGGCTAATTATGGCTACACCTTC.

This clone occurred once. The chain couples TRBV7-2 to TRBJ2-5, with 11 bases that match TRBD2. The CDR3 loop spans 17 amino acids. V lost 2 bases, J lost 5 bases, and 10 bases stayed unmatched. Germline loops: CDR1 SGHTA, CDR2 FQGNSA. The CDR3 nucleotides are TGTGCCAGCAGCTTATCGAGTAGCGGGGGGGCGAGGGAGACCCAGTACTTC. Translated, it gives CASSLSSSGGARETQYF.